This TCR beta chain was captured by sequencing in a study of T-cell memory formation after mild COVID-19. Findings and limits, study-wide: That cross-reactive memory joined was suggested by some responding clones appearing in pre-infection memory.

The V end was cut by 2 bases, the J end by 10 bases, with 15 bases between. Germline CDR1 DFQATT, CDR2 SNEGSKA (reference sequence). This CDR3 comprises 14 residues. Using constant-segment primers, 5'RACE produced TCR alpha and TCR beta cDNA libraries carrying sample barcodes and UMIs. TCRdb ran MiXCR on the 5' RACE reads and lists one entry per CDR3 protein. The table shows about 350,000 distinct CDR3 sequences, with approximately 13% occurring only once. This clonotype came up a few times. The antigen remains undetermined. Sequences were obtained from PBMCs or a T cell subset sorted from them (not recorded which). The receptor's source is a man in his late teens or twenties who had mild COVID-19 (a few samples of this study predate the infection). Cell type and time point are not known. The rearrangement uses TRBV20-1 and TRBJ1-6, with D possibly being TRBD1 (5 bases). The chain's CDR3 is CSARYGTGRSPLHF. DNA for the CDR3: TGCAGTGCTAGATACGGGACTGGGAGGTCACCCCTCCACTTT.